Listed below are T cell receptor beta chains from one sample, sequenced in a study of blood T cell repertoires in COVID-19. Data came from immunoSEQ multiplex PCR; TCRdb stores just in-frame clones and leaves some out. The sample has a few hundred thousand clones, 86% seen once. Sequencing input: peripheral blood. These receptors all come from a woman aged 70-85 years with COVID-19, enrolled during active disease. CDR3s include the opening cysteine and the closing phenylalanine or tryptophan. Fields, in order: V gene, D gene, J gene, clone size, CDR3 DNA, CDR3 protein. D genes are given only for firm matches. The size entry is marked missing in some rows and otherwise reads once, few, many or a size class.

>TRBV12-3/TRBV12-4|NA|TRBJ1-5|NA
TGTGCCAGCCAGGTTGGCAATCAGCCCCAGCATTTT
CASQVGNQPQHF
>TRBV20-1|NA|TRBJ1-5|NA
TGCAGTGCTAGTGATCACAGGGCCAGCAATCAGCCCCAGCATTTT
CSASDHRASNQPQHF
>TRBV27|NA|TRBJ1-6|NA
TGTGCCAGCAGTCCAGGGTATAATTCACCCCTCCACTTT
CASSPGYNSPLHF
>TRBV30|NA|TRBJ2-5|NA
TGTGCCTGGAGTTGGCAGGGGCTTAGTTCCAGGACGGAGACCCAGTACTTC
CAWSWQGLSSRTETQYF
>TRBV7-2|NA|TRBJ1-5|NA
TGTGCCAGCAGCTATAACAATCAGCCCCAGCATTTT
CASSYNNQPQHF
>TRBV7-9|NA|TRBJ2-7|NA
TGTGCCAGCAGCCCGGGGACCTACGAGCAGTACTTC
CASSPGTYEQYF
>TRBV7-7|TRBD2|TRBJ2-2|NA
TGTGCCAGCAGTTTAAGCGGGGGGCTATACACCGGGGAGCTGTTTTTT
CASSLSGGLYTGELFF
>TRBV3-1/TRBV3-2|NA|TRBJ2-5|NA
TGTGCCAGCAGCCATAGGTCGGCGGGGTACCAAGAGACCCAGTACTTC
CASSHRSAGYQETQYF
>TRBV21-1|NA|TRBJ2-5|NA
NA
CASSNFGAGTSGGKETQYF
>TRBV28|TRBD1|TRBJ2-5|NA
TGTGCCAGCACAGGGACAGCCGTCCAAGAGACCCAGTACTTC
CASTGTAVQETQYF
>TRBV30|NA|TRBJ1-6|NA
TGTGCCTGTGAACCGAGCTCCTATAATTCACCCCTCCACTTT
CACEPSSYNSPLHF
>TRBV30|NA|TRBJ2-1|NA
TGTGCCTGGAGTTCCGCGGCCACTCGATTTTACAATGAGCAGTTCTTC
CAWSSAATRFYNEQFF
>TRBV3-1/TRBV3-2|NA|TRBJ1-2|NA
TGTGCCAGCAGCCAAGAGAGTTCGGAGTTGCCCGCTAACTATGGCTACACCTTC
CASSQESSELPANYGYTF
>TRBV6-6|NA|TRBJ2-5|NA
TGTGCCAGCAGTCCGCGGGTCCGGCAAGAGACCCAGTACTTC
CASSPRVRQETQYF
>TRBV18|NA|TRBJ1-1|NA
TGTGCCAGCTCACCCGGGACTGACGGGCTTGGAGCTTTCTTT
CASSPGTDGLGAFF
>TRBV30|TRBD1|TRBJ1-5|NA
TGTGCCTGGAGGGGGGGCGACAGGGGAGGCCAGCCCCAGCATTTT
CAWRGGDRGGQPQHF
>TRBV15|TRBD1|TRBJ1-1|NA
TGTGCCACCAGCGGACCGGACAGGGGGAACACTGAAGCTTTCTTT
CATSGPDRGNTEAFF
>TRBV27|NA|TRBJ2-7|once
TGTGCCAGCAGTTTAGAGGCGGGTAGGGTCTACGAGCAGTACTTC
CASSLEAGRVYEQYF
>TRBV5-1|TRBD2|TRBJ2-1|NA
TGCGCCAGCAGCTTGGGACTAGCGGGGGGGCAGAATGAGCAGTTCTTC
CASSLGLAGGQNEQFF
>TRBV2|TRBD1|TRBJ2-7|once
TGTGCCAGCAGAGCAGGGACAGGGCCGTTTTCCGAGCAGTACTTC
CASRAGTGPFSEQYF
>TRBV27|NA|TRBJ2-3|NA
TGTGCCAGCAGTTTAAGTCAGGGCACAGATACGCAGTATTTT
CASSLSQGTDTQYF
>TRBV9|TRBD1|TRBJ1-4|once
TGTGCCAGTTCCATCACAGGGGGAACTAATGAAAAACTGTTTTTT
CASSITGGTNEKLFF
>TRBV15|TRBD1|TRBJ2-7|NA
TGTGCCACCAGCAGAGGTCAGAACAGGGGCCGCTACGAGCAGTACTTC
CATSRGQNRGRYEQYF
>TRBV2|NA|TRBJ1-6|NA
TGTGCCAGCAGTGACCACTTTAGCGGGGGGGCGTACTATAATTCACCCCTCCACTTT
CASSDHFSGGAYYNSPLHF
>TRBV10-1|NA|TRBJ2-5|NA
TGCGCCAGCAGAGGCCCGGGGATGGCGACCCAGTACTTC
CASRGPGMATQYF
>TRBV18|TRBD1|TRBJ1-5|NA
TGTGCCAGCTCGGGACAGGGGGGAAATCAGCCCCAGCATTTT
CASSGQGGNQPQHF
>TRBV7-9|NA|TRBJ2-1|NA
TGTGCCAGCAGCTTAAGCCCCGGCGGCCACGGAAGTGAGCAGTTCTTC
CASSLSPGGHGSEQFF
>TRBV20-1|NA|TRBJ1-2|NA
TGCAGTGCCTACCTCTATGGCTACACCTTC
CSAYLYGYTF
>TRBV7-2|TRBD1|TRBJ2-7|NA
TGTGCCAGCAGCTACAGGACAGGGGGCTACGAGCAGTACTTC
CASSYRTGGYEQYF
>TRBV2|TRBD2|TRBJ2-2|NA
TGTGCCACGCCCGGAGAGCGGGGTACGAACACCGGGGAGCTGTTTTTT
CATPGERGTNTGELFF
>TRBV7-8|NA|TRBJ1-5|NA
TGTGCCAGCAGCTTAGTGAATTGGGGCCTGAATCAGCCCCAGCATTTT
CASSLVNWGLNQPQHF
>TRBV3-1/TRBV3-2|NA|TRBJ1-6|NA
TGTGCCAGCAGCTCCCCTCGGCAGGGGTTTAATTCACCCCTCCACTTT
CASSSPRQGFNSPLHF
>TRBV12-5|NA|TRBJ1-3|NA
TGTGCTAGTGGAAATGACAGAGCTAGAAACACCATATATTTT
CASGNDRARNTIYF
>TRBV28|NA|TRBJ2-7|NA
TGTGCCAGCAGCCCCGGACAGAGAATTTACGAGCAGTACTTC
CASSPGQRIYEQYF
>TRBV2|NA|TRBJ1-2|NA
TGTGCCAGCAGTGACGGCTATGGCTACACCTTC
CASSDGYGYTF
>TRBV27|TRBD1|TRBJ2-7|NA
TGTGCCAGCAGGGGTGGGACAGACGAGCAGTACTTC
CASRGGTDEQYF
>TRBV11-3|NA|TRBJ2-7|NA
TGTGCCAGCAGCTTCCCGTCGGGGGGCGGAACCTCCTACGAGCAGTACTTC
CASSFPSGGGTSYEQYF
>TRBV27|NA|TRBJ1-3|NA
TGTGCCAGCGTTCTGGGGGCTCTCTCTAGAAACACCATATATTTT
CASVLGALSRNTIYF
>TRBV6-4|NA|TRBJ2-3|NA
TGTGCCAGCAGTGACTCGATAGAAACAGATACGCAGTATTTT
CASSDSIETDTQYF
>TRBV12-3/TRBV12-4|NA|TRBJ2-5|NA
TGTGCCAGCGGGGCTCTACAAGAGACCCAGTACTTC
CASGALQETQYF
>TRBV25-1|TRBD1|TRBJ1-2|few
TGTGCCAGCAGGAATCCGGGGACAGGGGAGATCTACACCTTC
CASRNPGTGEIYTF
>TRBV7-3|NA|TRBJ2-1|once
TGTGCCAGCAGCTCACAGGGTGAGCAGTTCTTC
CASSSQGEQFF
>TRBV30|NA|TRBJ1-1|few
TGTGCCTGGAGCCCCCGAGGCGCAATGAACACTGAAGCTTTCTTT
CAWSPRGAMNTEAFF
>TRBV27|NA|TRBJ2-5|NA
TGTGCCAGCAGTTCGCCGACGAGGGGGGAGACCCAGTACTTC
CASSSPTRGETQYF
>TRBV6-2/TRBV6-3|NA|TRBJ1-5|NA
TGTGCCAGCAGTTCCTACAGGGAGCAGCCCCAGCATTTT
CASSSYREQPQHF
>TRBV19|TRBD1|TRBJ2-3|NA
TGTGCCAGTAGTATACGGGGACAGGGGGCAACAGATACGCAGTATTTT
CASSIRGQGATDTQYF
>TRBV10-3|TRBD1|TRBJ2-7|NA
TGTGCCATCAGTGAGTCGAATCCAGGGGGCTACGAGCAGTACTTC
CAISESNPGGYEQYF
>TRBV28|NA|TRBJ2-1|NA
TGTGCCAGCAGTTTATTGTCCGGCACCGGGAATGAGCAGTTCTTC
CASSLLSGTGNEQFF
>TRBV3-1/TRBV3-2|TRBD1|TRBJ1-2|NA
TGTGCCAGCAGCCAAGATCTTGAGGGGGCGGGCACCTTC
CASSQDLEGAGTF
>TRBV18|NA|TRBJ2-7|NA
TGTGCCAGCTCACCTCTAGGGGAATCTGGGCTCTACGAGCAGTACTTC
CASSPLGESGLYEQYF
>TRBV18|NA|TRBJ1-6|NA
TGTGCCAGCTCACCTGAGCGTCTGGATTCACCCCTCCACTTT
CASSPERLDSPLHF
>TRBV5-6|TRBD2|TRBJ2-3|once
TGTGCCAGCAGCCGACTAGCGGGGACTAGCACAGATACGCAGTATTTT
CASSRLAGTSTDTQYF
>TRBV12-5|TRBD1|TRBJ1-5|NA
TGTGCTAGTGGTACCGGGACAGATTATAGCAATCAGCCCCAGCATTTT
CASGTGTDYSNQPQHF